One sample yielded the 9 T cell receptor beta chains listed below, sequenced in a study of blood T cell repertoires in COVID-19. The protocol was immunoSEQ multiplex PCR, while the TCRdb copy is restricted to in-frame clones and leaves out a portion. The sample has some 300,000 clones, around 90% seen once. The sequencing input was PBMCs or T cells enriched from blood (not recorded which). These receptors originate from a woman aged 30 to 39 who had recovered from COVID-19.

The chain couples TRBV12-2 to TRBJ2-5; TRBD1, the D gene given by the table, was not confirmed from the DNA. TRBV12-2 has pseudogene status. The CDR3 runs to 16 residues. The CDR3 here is CASRLVGTPQGETQYF. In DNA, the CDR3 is TGTGCAAGTCGCTTAGTGGGGACACCTCAGGGAGAGACCCAGTACTTC.

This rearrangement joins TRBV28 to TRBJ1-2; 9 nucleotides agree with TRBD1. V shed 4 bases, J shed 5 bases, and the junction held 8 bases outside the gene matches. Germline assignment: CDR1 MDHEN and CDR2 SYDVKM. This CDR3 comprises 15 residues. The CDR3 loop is CASSSTGTGKYGYTF. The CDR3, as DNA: TGTGCCAGCAGTTCAACCGGGACAGGGAAATATGGCTACACCTTC.

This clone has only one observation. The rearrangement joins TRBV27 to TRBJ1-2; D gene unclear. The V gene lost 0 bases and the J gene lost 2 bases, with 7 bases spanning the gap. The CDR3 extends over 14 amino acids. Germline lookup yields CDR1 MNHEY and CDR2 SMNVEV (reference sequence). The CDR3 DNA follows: TGTGCCAGCAGTTTATCGCAAACAAACTATGGCTACACCTTC. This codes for CASSLSQTNYGYTF.

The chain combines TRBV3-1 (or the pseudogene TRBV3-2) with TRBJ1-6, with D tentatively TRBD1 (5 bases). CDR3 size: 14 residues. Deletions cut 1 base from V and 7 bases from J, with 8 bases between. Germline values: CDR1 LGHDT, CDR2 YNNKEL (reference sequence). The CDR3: CASSQGGGNSPLHF. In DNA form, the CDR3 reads TGTGCCAGCAGCCAAGGTGGGGGGAATTCACCCCTCCACTTT.

CDR3 protein: CASSQDIYTSGSYF. The CDR3 nucleotides are TGTGCCAGCAGCCAAGATATTTATACTAGCGGGAGTTACTTC. This sequence joins TRBV4-2 and TRBJ2-7; 11 bases fit TRBD2. CDR3 length equals 14 residues. The V gene end was trimmed by 0 bases and the J gene end by 13 bases; junction bases not matched to a gene: 8. Germline CDR1 is LGHNA and CDR2 is YNFKEQ.

The CDR3 DNA reads TGCGCCAGCAGCCAAGCCGAGACAGGGGCCAAAAACATTCAGTACTTC. The encoded protein is CASSQAETGAKNIQYF. This rearrangement joins TRBV4-1 to TRBJ2-4, with 7 bases fitting TRBD1. The CDR3 has 16 residues. The V gene end was trimmed by 1 base and the J gene end by 1 base; junction bases not matched to a gene: 4. Germline-derived CDR1 and CDR2 are MGHRA and YSYEKL.

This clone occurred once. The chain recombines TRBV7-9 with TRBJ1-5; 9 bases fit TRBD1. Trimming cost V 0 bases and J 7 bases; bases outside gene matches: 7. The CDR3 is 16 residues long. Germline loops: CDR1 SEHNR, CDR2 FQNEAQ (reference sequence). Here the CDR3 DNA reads TGTGCCAGCAGCTTAGCGTACCGGGACAGGGACCAGCCCCAGCATTTT. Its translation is CASSLAYRDRDQPQHF. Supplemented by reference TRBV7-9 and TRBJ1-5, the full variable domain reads DTGVSQNPRHKITKRGQNVTFRCDPISEHNRLYWYRQTLGQGPEFLTYFQNEAQLEKSRLLSDRFSAERPKGSFSTLEIQRTEQGDSAMYLCASSLAYRDRDQPQHFGDGTRLSIL.

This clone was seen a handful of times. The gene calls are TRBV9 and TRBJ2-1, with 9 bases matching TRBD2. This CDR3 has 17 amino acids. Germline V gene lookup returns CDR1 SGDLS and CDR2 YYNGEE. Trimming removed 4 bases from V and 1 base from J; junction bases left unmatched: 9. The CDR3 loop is CASSPRGGRGSYNEQFF. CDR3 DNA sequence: TGTGCCAGCAGCCCCCGCGGCGGGAGGGGATCCTACAATGAGCAGTTCTTC.

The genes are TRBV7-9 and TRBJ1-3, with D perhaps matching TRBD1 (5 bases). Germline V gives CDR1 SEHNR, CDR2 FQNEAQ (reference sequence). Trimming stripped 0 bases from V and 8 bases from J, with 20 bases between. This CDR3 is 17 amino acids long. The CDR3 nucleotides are TGTGCCAGCAGCTTAGCGCGGGGGATATCAGCGGGAGACACCATATATTTT. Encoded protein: CASSLARGISAGDTIYF.